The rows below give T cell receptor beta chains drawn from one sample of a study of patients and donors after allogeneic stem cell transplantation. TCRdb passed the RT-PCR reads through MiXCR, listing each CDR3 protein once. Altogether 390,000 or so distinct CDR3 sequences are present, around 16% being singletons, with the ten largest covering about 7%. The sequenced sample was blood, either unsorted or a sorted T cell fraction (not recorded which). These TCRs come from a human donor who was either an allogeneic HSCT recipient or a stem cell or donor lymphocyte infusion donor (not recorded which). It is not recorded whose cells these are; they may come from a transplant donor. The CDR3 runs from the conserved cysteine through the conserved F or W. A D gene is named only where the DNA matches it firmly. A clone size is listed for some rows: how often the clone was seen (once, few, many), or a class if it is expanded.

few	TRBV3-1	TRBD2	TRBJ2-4	TGTGCCAGCAGCCCTCCCTGGCGGGAGAGCAAAAACATTCAGTACTTC	CASSPPWRESKNIQYF
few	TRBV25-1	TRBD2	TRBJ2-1	TGTGCCAGCAGTGACCAAGCGGGAGCGGGCTACAATGAGCAGTTCTTC	CASSDQAGAGYNEQFF
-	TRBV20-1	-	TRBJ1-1	TGCAGTGCTAGAGATCTTAGTGGAATTGGGGCTTTCTTT	CSARDLSGIGAFF
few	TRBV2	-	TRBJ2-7	TGTGCCAGCAGTGAAGGGCGCAGGGGATATTACGAGCAGTACTTC	CASSEGRRGYYEQYF
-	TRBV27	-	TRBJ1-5	TGTGCCAGCAGTCCGCAGGGTCGGGGCAATCAGCCCCAGCATTTT	CASSPQGRGNQPQHF
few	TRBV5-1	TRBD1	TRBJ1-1	TGCGCCAGCATGGGACAGCCGAACACTGAAGCTTTCTTT	CASMGQPNTEAFF
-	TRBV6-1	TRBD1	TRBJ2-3	TGTGCCAGCAGAGTCCCGGGACAGGGTTCAGATACGCAGTATTTT	CASRVPGQGSDTQYF
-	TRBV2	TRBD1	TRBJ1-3	TGTGCCAGCAAGAGGACAGGTCCTGGAAACACCATATATTTT	CASKRTGPGNTIYF
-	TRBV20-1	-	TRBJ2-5	TGCAGTGCTAGAACCGGGAGTGGGGAGACCCAGTACTTC	CSARTGSGETQYF
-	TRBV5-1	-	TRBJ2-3	TGCGCCAGCAGCGTGCCGCAGGGGAGCGCAGATACGCAGTATTTT	CASSVPQGSADTQYF
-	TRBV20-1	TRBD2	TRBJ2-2	TGCAGTGCTAGGTCCGGGACTAGGGGAACCGGGGAGCTGTTTTTT	CSARSGTRGTGELFF
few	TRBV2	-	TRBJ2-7	TGTGCCAGCAGTGAGGAAAGGGGATCCTACGAGCAGTACTTC	CASSEERGSYEQYF
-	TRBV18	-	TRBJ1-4	TGTGCCAGCTCACCACCGGAGAGGCGGAATGAAAAACTGTTTTTT	CASSPPERRNEKLFF
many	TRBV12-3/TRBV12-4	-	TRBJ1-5	TGTGCCAGCAGCCCTGGGGGGTTTAGCAATCAGCCCCAGCATTTT	CASSPGGFSNQPQHF
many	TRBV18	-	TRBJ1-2	TGTGCCAGCTCACCTTGGCAATTTGACTATGGCTACACCTTC	CASSPWQFDYGYTF
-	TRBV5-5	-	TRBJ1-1	TGTGCCAGCAGCTTGACCGCTAAGGGAGAAGCTTTCTTT	CASSLTAKGEAFF
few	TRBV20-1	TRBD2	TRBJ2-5	TGCAGTGGCAAGCGGGGGGCGACAATCCAAGAGACCCAGTACTTC	CSGKRGATIQETQYF
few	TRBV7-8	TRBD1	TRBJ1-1	TGTGCCAGCAGCCCGAACGCAGACAGGGGGCTTAAGAGGACTGAAGCTTTCTTT	CASSPNADRGLKRTEAFF
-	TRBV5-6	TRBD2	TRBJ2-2	TGTGCCAGCAGCCATGGACTAGCGACTGGGGAGCTGTTTTTT	CASSHGLATGELFF
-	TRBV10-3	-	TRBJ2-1	TGTGCCATCAGTGAACAGGACGGTGAGCAGTTCTTC	CAISEQDGEQFF
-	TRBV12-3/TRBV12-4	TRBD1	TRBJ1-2	TGTGCCAGCACTACAGGGGCTGGCTACACCTTC	CASTTGAGYTF
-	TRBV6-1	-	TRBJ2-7	TGTGCCAGCAGGGCCGCGGGGGCGGCCTACAATGAGCAGTACTTC	CASRAAGAAYNEQYF
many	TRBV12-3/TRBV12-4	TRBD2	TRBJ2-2	TGTGCCAGCAGCCATGAGCGGGGGCTGTTTTTT	CASSHERGLFF
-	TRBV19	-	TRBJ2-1	TGTGCCACCCGGGTCAGGAGGGACCTATACAATGAGCAGTTCTTC	CATRVRRDLYNEQFF
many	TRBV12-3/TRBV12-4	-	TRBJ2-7	TGTGCCAGCAGTTTAACTAGCTTTTACGAGCAGTACTTC	CASSLTSFYEQYF
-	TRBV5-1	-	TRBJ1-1	TGCGCCAGCAGCTTGCGGGGTTCCCGGGACGTTGGGAACACTGAAGCTTTCTTT	CASSLRGSRDVGNTEAFF
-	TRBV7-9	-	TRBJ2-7	TGTGCCAGCAGCACCCACAGGTACGAGCAGTACTTC	CASSTHRYEQYF
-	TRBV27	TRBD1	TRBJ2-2	TGTGCCAGCAGTTTATATTGGGGACAGGGGGCAGCCGGGGAGCTGTTTTTT	CASSLYWGQGAAGELFF
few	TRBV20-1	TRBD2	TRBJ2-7	TGCAGTGCCCTGACTAGCGGGAGTCTCTACGAGCAGTACTTC	CSALTSGSLYEQYF
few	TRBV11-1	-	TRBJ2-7	TGTGCCAGCGGTGGCAGGGAGTCCTACGAGCAGTACTTC	CASGGRESYEQYF
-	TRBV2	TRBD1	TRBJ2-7	TGTGCCAGCAGTGAAGACAGGGGTCAGTTCTACGAGCAGTACTTC	CASSEDRGQFYEQYF
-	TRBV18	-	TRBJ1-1	TGTGCCACCTCAGGGGTCAACACTGAAGCTTTCTTT	CATSGVNTEAFF
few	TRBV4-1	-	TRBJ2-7	TGCGCCAGCAGCCAAGGGACAAGGACGGTAAGCTCCTACGAGCAGTACTTC	CASSQGTRTVSSYEQYF
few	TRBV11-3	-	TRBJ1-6	TGTGCCAGCAGCTTAGAGGGATCGGGTAATTCACCCCTCCACTTT	CASSLEGSGNSPLHF
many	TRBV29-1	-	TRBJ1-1	TGCAGCGGGGGCAGGGGTAACACTGAAGCTTTCTTT	CSGGRGNTEAFF
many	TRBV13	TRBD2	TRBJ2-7	TGTGCCAGCAGCTTTAGCGGGAGTACCTACGAGCAGTACTTC	CASSFSGSTYEQYF
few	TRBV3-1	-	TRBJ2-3	TGTGCCAGCAGCCAAGAGAGCGGTCGCACAGATACGCAGTATTTT	CASSQESGRTDTQYF
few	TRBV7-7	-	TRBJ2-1	TGTGCTAGCAGCTTAGCTGACAGCTCCTACAATGAGCAGTTCTTC	CASSLADSSYNEQFF
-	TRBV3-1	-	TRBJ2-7	TGTGCCAGCAGCCAAGGGCAACGGGTCTCCTACGAGCAGTACTTC	CASSQGQRVSYEQYF
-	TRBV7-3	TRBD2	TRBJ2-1	TGTGCCAGCAGCATCCTTAGCGGGAACTACAATGAGCAGTTCTTC	CASSILSGNYNEQFF
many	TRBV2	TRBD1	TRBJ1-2	TGTGCCAGCAGGGTGACAGGGGGCTTCTATGGCTACACCTTC	CASRVTGGFYGYTF
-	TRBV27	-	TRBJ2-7	TGTGCCAGCAGTTTATCATCCTATGGTAACGACGAGCAGTACTTC	CASSLSSYGNDEQYF
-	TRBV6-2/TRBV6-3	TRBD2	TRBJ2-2	TGTGCCAGCAATGATCTTACTAGCGGGGTGAACACCGGGGAGCTGTTTTTT	CASNDLTSGVNTGELFF
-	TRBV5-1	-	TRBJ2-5	TGCGCCAGCAGCTTACAACAGGGCCGACAAGAGACCCAGTACTTC	CASSLQQGRQETQYF
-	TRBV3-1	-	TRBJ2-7	TGTGCCAGCAGCCAAGTGATGGGGGTGAGCAGTTACGAGCAGTACTTC	CASSQVMGVSSYEQYF
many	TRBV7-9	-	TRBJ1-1	TGTGCCAGCAGCTTGCAGGGACCGAACACTGAAGCTTTCTTT	CASSLQGPNTEAFF
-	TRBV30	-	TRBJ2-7	TGTGCCTGGAGTACAGGGATATACGAGCAGTACTTC	CAWSTGIYEQYF
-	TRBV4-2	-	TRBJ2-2	TGTGCCAGCAGCCGCAAGGACACCGGGGAGCTGTTTTTT	CASSRKDTGELFF
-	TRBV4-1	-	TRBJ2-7	TGCGCCAGCAGCGCCCAGGAGGGGTACTACGAGCAGTACTTC	CASSAQEGYYEQYF
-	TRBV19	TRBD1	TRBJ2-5	TGTGCCAGTAGTATCGGGATTAGGGACAGCGAAGAGACCCAGTACTTC	CASSIGIRDSEETQYF